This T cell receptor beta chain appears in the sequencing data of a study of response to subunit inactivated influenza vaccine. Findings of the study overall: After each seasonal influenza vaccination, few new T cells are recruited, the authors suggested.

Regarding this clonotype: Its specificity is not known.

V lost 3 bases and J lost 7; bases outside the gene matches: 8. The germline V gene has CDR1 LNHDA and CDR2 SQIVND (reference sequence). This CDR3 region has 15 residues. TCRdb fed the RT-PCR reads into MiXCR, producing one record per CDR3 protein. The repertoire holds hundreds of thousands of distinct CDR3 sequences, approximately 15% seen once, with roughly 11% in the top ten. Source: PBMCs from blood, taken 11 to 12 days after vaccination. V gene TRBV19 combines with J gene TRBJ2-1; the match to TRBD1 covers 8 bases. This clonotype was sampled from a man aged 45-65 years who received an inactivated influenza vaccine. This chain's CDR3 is CASSMMTGAWNEQFF. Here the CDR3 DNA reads TGTGCCAGTAGTATGATGACAGGGGCGTGGAATGAGCAGTTCTTC.